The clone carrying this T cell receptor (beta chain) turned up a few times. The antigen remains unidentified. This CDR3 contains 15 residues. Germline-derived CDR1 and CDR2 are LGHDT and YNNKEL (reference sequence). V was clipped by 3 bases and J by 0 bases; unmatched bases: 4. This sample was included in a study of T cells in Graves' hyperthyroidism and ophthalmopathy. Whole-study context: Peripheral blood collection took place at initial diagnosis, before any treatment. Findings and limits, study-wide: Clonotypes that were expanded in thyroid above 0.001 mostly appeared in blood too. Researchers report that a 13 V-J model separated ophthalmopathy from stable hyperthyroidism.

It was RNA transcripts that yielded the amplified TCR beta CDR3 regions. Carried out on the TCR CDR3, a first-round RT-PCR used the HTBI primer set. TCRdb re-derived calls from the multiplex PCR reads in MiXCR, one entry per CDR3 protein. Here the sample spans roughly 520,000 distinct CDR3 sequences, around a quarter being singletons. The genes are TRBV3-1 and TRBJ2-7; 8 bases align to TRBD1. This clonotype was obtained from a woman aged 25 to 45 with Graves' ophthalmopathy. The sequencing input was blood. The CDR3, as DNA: TGTGCCAGCAGCCATCAGGGGGCACACTCCTACGAGCAGTACTTC. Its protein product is CASSHQGAHSYEQYF.